This TCR beta chain was documented in a study of cytomegalovirus exposure and HLA in healthy donors. PCR primers comprised 60 Vbeta and 13 Jbeta primers. Clones were read by immunoSEQ multiplex PCR, and TCRdb kept only the in-frame ones, dropping some. The repertoire includes approximately 170,000 clones, roughly 77% of them detected once, and approximately 4.6% sits in the top ten. There are 20 residues in the CDR3. The chain employs TRBV12-2 and TRBJ2-7; the table calls TRBD1, which could not be checked here. TRBV12-2 is assigned pseudogene status. The sequencing input was PBMCs. The clonotype was recovered from a man aged 18 to 30 in good health and CMV-seropositive. The CDR3 loop is CASRLALVLDPTEPSYEQYV. The CDR3 region has the DNA TGTGCAAGTCGCTTAGCGTTAGTTTTAGATCCGACAGAACCCTCCTACGAGCAGTACGTC.